Following are 14 T cell receptor beta chains from one sample sequenced in a study of T-cell memory formation after mild COVID-19. One entry per CDR3 protein results from TCRdb running MiXCR on the 5' RACE reads. The data show about 560,000 distinct CDR3 sequences, about 22% seen once. Sequencing used PBMCs or a T cell subset sorted from them (not recorded which). The receptors were sampled from an adult woman who had mild COVID-19 (a few samples of this study predate the infection). Cell type and time point are not known.

Concerning this clonotype itself: At one boundary the junction diverges from the germline segment, which might be a read error. In DNA, the CDR3 is TGTGCCAGCAGCTTGGACCCGGGACAGGGGGTAATCAGCTTC. Its protein product is CASSLDPGQGVISF. The chain links TRBV5-4 to TRBJ1-2, with TRBD1 identical over 11 bases. The germline V gene has CDR1 SGHNT and CDR2 YYREEE (reference sequence). The CDR3 is made up of 14 amino acids.

The chain couples TRBV24-1 to TRBJ2-7; TRBD2 aligns across 11 bases. The V gene end was trimmed by 7 bases and the J gene end by 4 bases; junction bases not matched to a gene: 11. This CDR3 spans 16 amino acids. The germline gives CDR1 KGHDR, CDR2 SFDVKD. The CDR3 region is CATSGTTGTSGYEQYF. CDR3 coding DNA: TGTGCCACCAGCGGGACAACCGGGACTAGCGGATACGAGCAGTACTTC.

About this clonotype itself: A single base separates this from a much larger clone, so it may be a read error. The gene calls are TRBV12-3 or TRBV12-4 and TRBJ2-2; the D is unclear. The CDR3 covers 14 residues. CDR3 sequence reads: CASGFKSQAGELFF. The CDR3 DNA sequence: TGTGCCAGCGGTTTTAAAAGTCAGGCCGGGGAGCTGTTTTTT.

J is TRBJ2-7 and V is TRBV6-1, with D perhaps being TRBD1 or TRBD2 (5 bases each). CDR1 and CDR2 from the germline V gene are MNHNS and SASEGT. V shed 8 bases and J shed 2 bases, with 13 bases lying between them. The CDR3 runs 13 residues. The CDR3 region has the DNA TGTGCCAGCGGGATCGGGGCCCCCTACGAGCAGTACTTC. It encodes CASGIGAPYEQYF.

In its sample, this clonotype was seen a few times. The genes are TRBV7-9 and TRBJ1-2; D unclear. CDR3 length: 13 amino acids. Germline CDR1 and CDR2: SEHNR and FQNEAQ (reference sequence). Trimming pared 6 bases from V and 4 bases from J, leaving 12 bases between. CDR3 amino acids: CASRSGQLYGYTF. In DNA form, the CDR3 reads TGTGCCAGCAGATCCGGGCAGCTCTATGGCTACACCTTC.

This chain connects TRBV12-3 or TRBV12-4 to TRBJ1-1; possibly TRBD1 for D (6 bases). The CDR3 is made up of 14 amino acids. V lost 3 bases and J 4 bases, leaving 12 bases between the germline ends. As DNA, the CDR3 is TGTGCCAGCAGTTTCGCAGGGGAGGGCACTGAAGCTTTCTTT. Translating it yields CASSFAGEGTEAFF.

The chain employs TRBV18 and TRBJ2-3, with TRBD1 matching over 8 bases. CDR1 and CDR2 from the germline V gene are KGHSH and LQKENI. The CDR3 contains 17 residues. The trim removed 2 bases at V and 4 bases at J, leaving 11 bases unmatched. CDR3 protein: CASSPEDRVQFSDTQYF. CDR3 in DNA: TGTGCCAGCTCACCAGAGGACAGGGTTCAGTTCTCAGATACGCAGTATTTT.

Here the CDR3 reads CASSQHGQGAGGYTF. CDR3 nucleotides: TGCGCCAGCAGCCAGCACGGACAGGGGGCGGGTGGCTACACCTTC. This chain connects TRBV4-3 to TRBJ1-2; 11 positions match TRBD1. This CDR3 contains 15 residues. Trimming removed 3 bases from V and 7 bases from J; junction bases left unmatched: 7. Germline CDR1 and CDR2: LGHNA and YSLEER.

Only a few counts were recorded for this clonotype. The chain employs TRBV6-1 and TRBJ2-1; 9 bases agree with TRBD1. This CDR3 spans 15 amino acids. V shed 7 bases, J shed 8 bases, and the junction held 12 bases outside the gene matches. Germline-derived CDR1 and CDR2 are MNHNS and SASEGT. The CDR3 reads CASKTGQGYVDEQFF. Written as DNA, the CDR3 is TGTGCCAGCAAGACGGGACAGGGTTATGTCGATGAGCAGTTCTTC.

The table lists this clonotype with many counts. This rearrangement joins TRBV7-2 to TRBJ2-1; D unclear. Germline values: CDR1 SGHTA, CDR2 FQGNSA. This CDR3 has 12 amino acids. V lost 1 base to trimming and J lost 7 bases, with 5 bases between them. CDR3 nucleotide sequence: TGTGCCAGCAGCTTAGATACGAATGAGCAGTTCTTC. Encoded protein: CASSLDTNEQFF.

V usage is TRBV5-1 and J usage is TRBJ2-3, with 13 bases aligning to TRBD2. The CDR3 spans 14 residues. Germline V lookup: CDR1 SGHRS, CDR2 YFSETQ. Germline trimming cut 7 bases from V and 2 bases from J; bases unmatched to any gene: 1. The CDR3 here is CASGTSGDTDTQYF. Written as DNA, the CDR3 is TGCGCCAGCGGGACTAGCGGGGACACAGATACGCAGTATTTT. The full variable domain, its missing parts supplied by reference TRBV5-1 and TRBJ2-3, is KAGVTQTPRYLIKTRGQQVTLSCSPISGHRSVSWYQQTPGQGLQFLFEYFSETQRNKGNFPGRFSGRQFSNSRSEMNVSTLELGDSALYLCASGTSGDTDTQYFGPGTRLTVL.

This clonotype was detected only a few times. DNA for the CDR3: TGCGCCAGCAGCCCGACTAGCGGGGGTGTGGATGAGCAGTTCTTC. Translating gives CASSPTSGGVDEQFF. This sequence joins TRBV5-1 and TRBJ2-1, with TRBD2 matching 12 bases. The CDR3 is 15 residues long. Trimming removed 4 bases from V and 8 bases from J; junction bases left unmatched: 7. Germline-derived CDR1 and CDR2 are SGHRS and YFSETQ.

CDR3 region: CASSYEGHGYTF. The DNA of the CDR3 is TGTGCCAGCAGTTACGAGGGCCATGGCTACACCTTC. The rearrangement uses TRBV6-5 and TRBJ1-2; D not certain. Germline V gene data show CDR1 as MNHEY and CDR2 as SVGAGI. The V end was cut by 2 bases, the J end by 6 bases, with 7 bases between. The CDR3 sequence is 12 residues long.

The sample holds a few counts of this clonotype. V and J are TRBV4-3 and TRBJ2-1; D is unresolved. The V gene's germline CDR1 is LGHNA and CDR2 YSLEER. Trimming removed 0 bases at V and 6 bases at J, with 6 bases between. CDR3 size: 13 residues. CDR3 residues: CASSQETRNEQFF. DNA of the CDR3: TGCGCCAGCAGCCAAGAGACTCGCAATGAGCAGTTCTTC.